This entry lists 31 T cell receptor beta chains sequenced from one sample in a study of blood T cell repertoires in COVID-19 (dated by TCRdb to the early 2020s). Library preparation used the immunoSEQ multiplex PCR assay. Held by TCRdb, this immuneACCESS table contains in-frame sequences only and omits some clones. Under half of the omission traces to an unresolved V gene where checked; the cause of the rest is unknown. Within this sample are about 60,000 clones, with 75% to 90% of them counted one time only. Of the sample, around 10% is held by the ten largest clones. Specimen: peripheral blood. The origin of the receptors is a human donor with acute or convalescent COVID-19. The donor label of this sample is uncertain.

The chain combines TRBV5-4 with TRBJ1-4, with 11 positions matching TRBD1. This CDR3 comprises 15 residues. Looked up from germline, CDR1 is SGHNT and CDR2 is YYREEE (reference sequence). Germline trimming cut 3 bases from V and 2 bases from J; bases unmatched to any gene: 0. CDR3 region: CASSWDRGTNEKLFF. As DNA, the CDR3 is TGTGCCAGCAGCTGGGACAGGGGGACTAATGAAAAACTGTTTTTT.

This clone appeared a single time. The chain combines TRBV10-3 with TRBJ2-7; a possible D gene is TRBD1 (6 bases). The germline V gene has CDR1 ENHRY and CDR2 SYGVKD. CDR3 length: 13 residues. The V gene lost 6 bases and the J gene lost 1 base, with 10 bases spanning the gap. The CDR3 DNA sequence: TGTGCCATCAGACTACAGGGATCCTACGAGCAGTACTTC. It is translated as CAIRLQGSYEQYF.

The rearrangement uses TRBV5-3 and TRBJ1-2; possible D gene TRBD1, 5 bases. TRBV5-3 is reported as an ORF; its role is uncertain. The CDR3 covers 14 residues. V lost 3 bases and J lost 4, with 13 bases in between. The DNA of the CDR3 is TGTGCCAGAAGCTCCCGTGGAGGGGCCTATGGCTACACCTTC. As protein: CARSSRGGAYGYTF.

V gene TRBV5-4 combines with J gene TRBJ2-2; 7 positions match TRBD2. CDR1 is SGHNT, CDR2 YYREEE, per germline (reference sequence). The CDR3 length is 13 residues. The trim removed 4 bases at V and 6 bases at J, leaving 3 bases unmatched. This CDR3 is CASSLRGAGELFF. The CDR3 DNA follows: TGTGCCAGCAGCCTCCGGGGGGCCGGGGAGCTGTTTTTT.

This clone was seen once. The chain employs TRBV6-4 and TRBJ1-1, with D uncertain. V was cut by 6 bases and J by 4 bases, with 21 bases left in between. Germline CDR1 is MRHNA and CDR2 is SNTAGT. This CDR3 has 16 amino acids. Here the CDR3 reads CASSHSPGLLGTEAFF. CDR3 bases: TGTGCCAGCAGCCACTCCCCGGGTCTCTTGGGCACTGAAGCTTTCTTT.

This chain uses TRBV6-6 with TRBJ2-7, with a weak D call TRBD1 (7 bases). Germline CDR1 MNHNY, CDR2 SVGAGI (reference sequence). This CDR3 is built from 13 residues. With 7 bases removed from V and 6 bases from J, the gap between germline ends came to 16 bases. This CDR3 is CASISRQGGEQYV. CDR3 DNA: TGTGCCAGCATTTCAAGACAGGGAGGCGAGCAGTACGTC.

The CDR3 is CATHPGTGVSTGELFF. The CDR3 region has the DNA TGTGCCACCCACCCTGGGACAGGGGTTAGTACCGGGGAGCTGTTTTTT. The rearrangement joins TRBV24-1 to TRBJ2-2, with 10 bases aligning to TRBD1. Per germline, CDR1 KGHDR and CDR2 SFDVKD. The V segment lost 9 bases and the J segment 5 bases; nucleotides outside the gene matches: 11. The CDR3 totals 16 residues.

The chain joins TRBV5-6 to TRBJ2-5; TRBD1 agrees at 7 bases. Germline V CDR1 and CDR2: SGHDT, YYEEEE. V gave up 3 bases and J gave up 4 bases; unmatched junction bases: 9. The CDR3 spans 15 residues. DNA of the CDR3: TGTGCCAGCAGCTCTCTAGGACAGGCGCGAGAGACCCAGTACTTC. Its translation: CASSSLGQARETQYF.

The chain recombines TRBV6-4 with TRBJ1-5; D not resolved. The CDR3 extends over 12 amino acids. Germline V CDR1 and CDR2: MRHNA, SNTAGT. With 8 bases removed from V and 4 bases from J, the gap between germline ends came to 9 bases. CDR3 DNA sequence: TGTGCCAGCCCGTCGGGGAATCAGCCCCAGCATTTT. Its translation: CASPSGNQPQHF.

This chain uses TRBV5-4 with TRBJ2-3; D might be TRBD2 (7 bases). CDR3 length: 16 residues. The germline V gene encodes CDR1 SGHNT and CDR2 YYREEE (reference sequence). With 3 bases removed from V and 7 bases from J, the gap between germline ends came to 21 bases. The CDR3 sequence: CASSSKRGGSFHTQYF. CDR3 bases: TGTGCCAGCAGCTCCAAGAGGGGGGGGAGCTTTCATACGCAGTATTTT.

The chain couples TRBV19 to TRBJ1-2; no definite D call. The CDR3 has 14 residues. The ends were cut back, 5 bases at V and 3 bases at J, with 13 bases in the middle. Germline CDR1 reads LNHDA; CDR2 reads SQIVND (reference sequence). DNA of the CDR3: TGTGCCAGTAGTCTTTCGGATCGGGACTATGGCTACACCTTC. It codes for CASSLSDRDYGYTF.

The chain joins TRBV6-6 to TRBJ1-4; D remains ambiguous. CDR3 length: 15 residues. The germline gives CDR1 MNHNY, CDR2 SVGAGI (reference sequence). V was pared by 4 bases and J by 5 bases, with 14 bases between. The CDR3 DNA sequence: TGTGCCAGCAGTTCCCCCGGACCGGGGAATGAAAAACTGTTTTTT. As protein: CASSSPGPGNEKLFF.

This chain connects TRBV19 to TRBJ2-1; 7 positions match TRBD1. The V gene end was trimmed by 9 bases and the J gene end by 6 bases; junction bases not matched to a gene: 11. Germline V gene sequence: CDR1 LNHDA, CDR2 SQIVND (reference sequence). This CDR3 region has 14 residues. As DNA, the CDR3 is TGTGCCAGCAAAAGACAGGGTCCGGGCAATGAGCAGTTCTTC. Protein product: CASKRQGPGNEQFF.

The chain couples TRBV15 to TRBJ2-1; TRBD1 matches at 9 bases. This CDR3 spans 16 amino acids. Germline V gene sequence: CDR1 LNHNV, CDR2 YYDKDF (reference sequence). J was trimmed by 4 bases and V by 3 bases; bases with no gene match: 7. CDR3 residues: CATSREGQGGYNEQFF. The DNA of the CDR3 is TGTGCCACCAGCAGGGAGGGACAGGGAGGGTACAATGAGCAGTTCTTC. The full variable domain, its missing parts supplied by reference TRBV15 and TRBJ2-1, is DAMVIQNPRYQVTQFGKPVTLSCSQTLNHNVMYWYQQKSSQAPKLLFHYYDKDFNNEADTPDNFQSRRPNTSFCFLDIRSPGLGDTAMYLCATSREGQGGYNEQFFGPGTRLTVL.

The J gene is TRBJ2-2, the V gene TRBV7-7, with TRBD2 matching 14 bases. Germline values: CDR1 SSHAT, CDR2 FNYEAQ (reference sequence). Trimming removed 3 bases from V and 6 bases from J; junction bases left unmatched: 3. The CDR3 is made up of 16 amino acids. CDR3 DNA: TGTGCCAGCAGCTTGACTAGCGGGGGGGCCCCCGGGGAGCTGTTTTTT. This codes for CASSLTSGGAPGELFF.

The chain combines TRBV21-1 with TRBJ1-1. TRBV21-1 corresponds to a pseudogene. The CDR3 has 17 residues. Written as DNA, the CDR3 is TGTGCCAGCAGCAACCAAAACTGGGAGTGGATGAACTCTGAAGCTTTCTTT. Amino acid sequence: CASSNQNWEWMNSEAFF.

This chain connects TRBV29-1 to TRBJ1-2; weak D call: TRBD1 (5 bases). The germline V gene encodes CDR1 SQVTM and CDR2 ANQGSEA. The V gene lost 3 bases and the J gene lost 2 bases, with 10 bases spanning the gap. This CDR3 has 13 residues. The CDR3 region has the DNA TGCAGCGTTGAGTCGCCAGGGAACTATGGCTACACCTTC. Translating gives CSVESPGNYGYTF.

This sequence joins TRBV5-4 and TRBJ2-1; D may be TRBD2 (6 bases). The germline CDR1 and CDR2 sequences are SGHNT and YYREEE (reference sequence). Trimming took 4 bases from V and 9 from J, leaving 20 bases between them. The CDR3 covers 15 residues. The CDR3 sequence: CASSPGGLASVEQFF. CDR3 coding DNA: TGTGCCAGCAGCCCTGGAGGGCTAGCGTCCGTTGAGCAGTTCTTC. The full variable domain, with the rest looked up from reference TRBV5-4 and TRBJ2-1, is ETGVTQSPTHLIKTRGQQVTLRCSSQSGHNTVSWYQQALGQGPQFIFQYYREEENGRGNFPPRFSGLQFPNYSSELNVNALELDDSALYLCASSPGGLASVEQFFGPGTRLTVL.

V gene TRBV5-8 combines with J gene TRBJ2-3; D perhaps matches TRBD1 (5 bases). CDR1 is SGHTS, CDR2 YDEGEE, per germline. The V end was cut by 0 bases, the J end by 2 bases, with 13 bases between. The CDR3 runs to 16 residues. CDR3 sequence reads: CASSLASAGITDTQYF. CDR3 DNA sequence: TGTGCCAGCAGCTTGGCCTCGGCAGGGATCACAGATACGCAGTATTTT.

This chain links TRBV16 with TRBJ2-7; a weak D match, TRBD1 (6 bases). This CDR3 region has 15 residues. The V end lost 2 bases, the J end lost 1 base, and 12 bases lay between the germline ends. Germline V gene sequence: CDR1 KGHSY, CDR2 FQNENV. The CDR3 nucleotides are TGTGCCAGCAGCCAACCCGGGACATTGTCCTACGAGCAGTACTTC. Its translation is CASSQPGTLSYEQYF.

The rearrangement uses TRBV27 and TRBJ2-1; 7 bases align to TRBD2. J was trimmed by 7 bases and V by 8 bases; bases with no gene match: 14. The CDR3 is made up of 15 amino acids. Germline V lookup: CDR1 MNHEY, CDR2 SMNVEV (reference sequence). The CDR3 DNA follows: TGTGCCAGCCGACCGAGGGGAGGGACTGGGAATGAGCAGTTCTTC. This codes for CASRPRGGTGNEQFF.

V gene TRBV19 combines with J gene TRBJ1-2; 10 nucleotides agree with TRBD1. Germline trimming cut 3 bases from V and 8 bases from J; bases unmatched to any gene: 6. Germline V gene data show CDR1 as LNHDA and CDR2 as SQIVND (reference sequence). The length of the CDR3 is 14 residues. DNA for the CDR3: TGTGCCAGTAGTATCGCGGGACAGGGGAAAGGCTACACCTTC. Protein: CASSIAGQGKGYTF.

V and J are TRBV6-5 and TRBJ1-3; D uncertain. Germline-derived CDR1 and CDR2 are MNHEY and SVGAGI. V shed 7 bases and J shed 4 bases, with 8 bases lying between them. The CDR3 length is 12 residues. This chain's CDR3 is CASTTTGNTIYF. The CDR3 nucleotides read TGTGCCAGCACTACGACAGGAAACACCATATATTTT.

CDR3 protein: CSVVPSTEGAGGYTF. The CDR3 nucleotides are TGCAGCGTAGTCCCCTCCACAGAGGGGGCAGGGGGCTACACCTTC. This rearrangement joins TRBV29-1 to TRBJ1-2; 7 bases fit TRBD1. V lost 6 bases and J lost 8; bases outside the gene matches: 18. CDR3 length: 15 amino acids. Germline CDR1 is SQVTM and CDR2 is ANQGSEA.

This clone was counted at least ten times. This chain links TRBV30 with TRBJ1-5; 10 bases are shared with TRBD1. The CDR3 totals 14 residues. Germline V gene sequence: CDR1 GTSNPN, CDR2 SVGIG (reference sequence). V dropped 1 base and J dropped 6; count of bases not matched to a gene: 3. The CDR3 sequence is CAWSGQGAGQPQHF. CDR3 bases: TGTGCCTGGAGTGGACAGGGGGCTGGTCAGCCCCAGCATTTT.

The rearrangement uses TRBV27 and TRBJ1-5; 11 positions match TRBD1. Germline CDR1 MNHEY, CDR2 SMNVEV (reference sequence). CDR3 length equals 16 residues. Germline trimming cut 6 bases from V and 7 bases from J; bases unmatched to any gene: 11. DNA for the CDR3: TGTGCCAGCAGACCGGAGGGGGGGACAGGGGGACAGCCCCAGCATTTT. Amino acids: CASRPEGGTGGQPQHF.

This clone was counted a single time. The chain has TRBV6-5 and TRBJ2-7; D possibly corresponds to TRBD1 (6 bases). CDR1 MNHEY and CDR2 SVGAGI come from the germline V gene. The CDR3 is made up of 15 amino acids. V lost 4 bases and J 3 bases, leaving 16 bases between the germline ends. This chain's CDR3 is CASSSPPGQIYEQYF. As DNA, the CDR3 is TGTGCCAGCAGTTCCCCACCGGGACAAATCTACGAGCAGTACTTC.

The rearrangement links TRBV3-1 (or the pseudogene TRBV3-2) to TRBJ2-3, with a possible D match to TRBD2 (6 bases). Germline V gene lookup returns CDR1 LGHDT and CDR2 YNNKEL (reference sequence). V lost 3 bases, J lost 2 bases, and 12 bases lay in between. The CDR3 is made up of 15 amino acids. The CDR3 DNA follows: TGTGCCAGCAGCCACCGGACTACGGTCACAGATACGCAGTATTTT. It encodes CASSHRTTVTDTQYF.

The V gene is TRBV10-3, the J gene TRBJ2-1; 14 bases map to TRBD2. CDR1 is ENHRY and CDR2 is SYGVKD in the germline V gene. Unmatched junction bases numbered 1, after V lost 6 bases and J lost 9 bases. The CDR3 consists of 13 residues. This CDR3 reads CAIRTSGGGEQFF. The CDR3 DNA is TGTGCCATCAGGACTAGCGGGGGGGGTGAGCAGTTCTTC.

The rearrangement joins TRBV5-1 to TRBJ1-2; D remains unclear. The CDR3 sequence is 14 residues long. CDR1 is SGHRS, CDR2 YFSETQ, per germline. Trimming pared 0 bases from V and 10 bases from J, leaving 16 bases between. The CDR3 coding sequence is TGCGCCAGCAGCTTGGGTCTGAGGGTAGGGAACTACACCTTC. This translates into CASSLGLRVGNYTF.

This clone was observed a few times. The CDR3: CASSVLQGAGGYTF. The DNA for the CDR3 is TGCGCCAGCAGCGTCCTACAGGGGGCTGGTGGCTACACCTTC. The rearrangement links TRBV5-1 to TRBJ1-2, with TRBD1 identical over 9 bases. V lost 4 bases and J lost 7; bases outside the gene matches: 8. Germline values: CDR1 SGHRS, CDR2 YFSETQ. There are 14 residues in the CDR3.